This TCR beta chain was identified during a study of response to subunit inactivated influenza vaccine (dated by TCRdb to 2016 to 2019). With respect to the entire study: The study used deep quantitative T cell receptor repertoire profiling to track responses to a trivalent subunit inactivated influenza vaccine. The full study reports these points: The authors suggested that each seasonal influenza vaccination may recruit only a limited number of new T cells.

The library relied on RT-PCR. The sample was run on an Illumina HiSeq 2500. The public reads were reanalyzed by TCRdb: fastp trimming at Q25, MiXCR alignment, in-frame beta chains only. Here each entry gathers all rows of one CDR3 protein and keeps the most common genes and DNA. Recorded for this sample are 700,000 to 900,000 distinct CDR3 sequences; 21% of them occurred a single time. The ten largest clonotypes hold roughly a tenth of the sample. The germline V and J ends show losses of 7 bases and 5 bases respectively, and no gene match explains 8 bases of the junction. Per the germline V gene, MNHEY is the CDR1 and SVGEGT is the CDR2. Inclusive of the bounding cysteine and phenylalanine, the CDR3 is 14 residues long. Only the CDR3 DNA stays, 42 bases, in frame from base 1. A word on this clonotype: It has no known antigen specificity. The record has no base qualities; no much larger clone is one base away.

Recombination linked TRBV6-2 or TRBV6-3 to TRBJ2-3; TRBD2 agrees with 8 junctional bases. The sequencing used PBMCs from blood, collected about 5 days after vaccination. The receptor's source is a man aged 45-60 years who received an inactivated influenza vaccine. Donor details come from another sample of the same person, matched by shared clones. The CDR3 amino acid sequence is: CASMRGAPGDTQYF. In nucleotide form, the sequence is TGTGCCAGCATGCGGGGGGCCCCAGGAGATACGCAGTATTTT.